This entry is about one T cell receptor (beta chain). The antigen is not known. Germline CDR1 and CDR2: SGDLS and YYNGEE. This CDR3 comprises 14 residues. Trimming cost V 5 bases and J 5 bases; bases outside gene matches: 4. Measured with immunoSEQ multiplex PCR; TCRdb has only the in-frame clones, and not every one. The sample holds about 800,000 clones; roughly 96% are singletons and the top ten take less than 0.25%. This entry is derived from a study of shared clonotypes between healthy human individuals. Study-level points and caveats: Generally, naive subsets came out with larger estimated richness than memory subsets. Shared clonotypes across all four donors exceeded non-shared ones in generation probability.

Selected positively for CCR7 and CD45RO-negative, naive CD8 cells excluded terminally differentiated effector memory CD45RA+ cells. Healthy and HIV-negative, the adult donors had no recent acute infections or vaccinations. Sequenced material: naive CD8+ T cells sorted from blood. The TCR sequence derives from a man aged 25 to 40 in good health. The chain links TRBV9 to TRBJ2-2; 9 bases fit TRBD1. The CDR3 DNA sequence: TGTGCCAGCAGTGGACAGGGGAGGACCGGGGAGCTGTTTTTT. This translates into CASSGQGRTGELFF.